Below are 20 T cell receptor beta chains sequenced from a single sample in a study of blood T cells in healthy people across ages. Primed by a sample-barcoded 5' primer and a J-beta primer mix, a second PCR proceeded for about 7 to 12 cycles. TCRdb re-derived calls from the 5' RACE reads in MiXCR, one entry per CDR3 protein. The profile shows about 1.4 million distinct CDR3 sequences, roughly 59% of them singletons. The sample comprised blood. All receptors come from a man between 18 and 29 years old in good health.

V usage is TRBV20-1 and J usage is TRBJ2-5; TRBD2 agrees at 8 bases. The CDR3 loop spans 14 amino acids. In germline, CDR1 is DFQATT, CDR2 SNEGSKA (reference sequence). The V segment lost 3 bases and the J segment 5 bases; nucleotides outside the gene matches: 8. CDR3 protein: CSASRGGAGETQYF. CDR3 in DNA: TGCAGTGCTAGCCGGGGGGGGGCAGGGGAGACCCAGTACTTC.

CDR3 loop: CASSPSPGLAANEQFF. The CDR3 bases are TGTGCCAGCAGCCCTTCGCCGGGACTAGCGGCCAATGAGCAGTTCTTC. The chain carries TRBV3-1 and TRBJ2-1; 11 nucleotides line up with TRBD2. The CDR3 is 16 residues long. CDR1 LGHDT and CDR2 YNNKEL come from the germline V gene (reference sequence). The V segment lost 4 bases and the J segment 6 bases; nucleotides outside the gene matches: 8.

The chain combines TRBV4-3 with TRBJ2-5, with 10 bases that match TRBD2. The V and J ends lost 0 bases and 5 bases, in that order; junction bases with no gene match: 15. The length of the CDR3 is 19 residues. Germline CDR1 and CDR2: LGHNA and YSLEER. The chain's CDR3 is CASSQELGRTSGRGETQYF. The DNA of the CDR3 is TGCGCCAGCAGCCAAGAACTCGGGAGGACTAGCGGACGGGGGGAGACCCAGTACTTC.

The chain recombines TRBV11-3 with TRBJ2-3, with TRBD2 identical over 9 bases. Germline V lookup: CDR1 SGHNT, CDR2 YENEEA. This CDR3 is built from 13 residues. The J segment lost 14 bases and the V segment lost 5 bases, leaving 11 bases of the junction unmatched. DNA of the CDR3: TGTGCCAGCAGCCATCCGACTAGCGGATTTCGGTATTTT. Translating it yields CASSHPTSGFRYF.

The rearrangement joins TRBV20-1 to TRBJ2-7, with 8 bases fitting TRBD2. Germline V gives CDR1 DFQATT, CDR2 SNEGSKA (reference sequence). V shed 2 bases, J shed 1 base, and the junction held 10 bases outside the gene matches. This CDR3 is built from 16 residues. In DNA form, the CDR3 reads TGCAGTGCTAGACCCGCGACGGGAGGGATTTCCTACGAGCAGTACTTC. It is translated as CSARPATGGISYEQYF.

The chain uses TRBV12-5 and TRBJ2-3; TRBD1 or TRBD2 may be the D gene (5 bases each). V lost 6 bases, J lost 2 bases, and 15 bases lay in between. Germline V gives CDR1 LGHNT, CDR2 FRNRAP. The CDR3 sequence is 15 residues long. The CDR3 DNA follows: TGTGCTAGTGGATACGTCGGGGCCTCCACAGATACGCAGTATTTT. Translated: CASGYVGASTDTQYF.

To note about this clonotype: One end of the junction varies from germline; a read error may be responsible. The J gene is TRBJ2-1, the V gene TRBV29-1, with D tentatively TRBD1 or TRBD2 (7 bases each). CDR3 length: 15 amino acids. CDR1 and CDR2 from the germline V gene are SQVTM and ANQGSEA. The CDR3 loop is CSVPGEGAVYNERFF. CDR3 coding DNA: TGCAGCGTCCCAGGGGAGGGGGCGGTTTACAATGAGCGGTTCTTC.

This chain uses TRBV20-1 with TRBJ2-6, with TRBD2 as a possible D gene (6 bases). This CDR3 region has 14 residues. Germline CDR1 and CDR2: DFQATT and SNEGSKA (reference sequence). V lost 3 bases and J 4 bases, leaving 10 bases between the germline ends. This CDR3 is CSARGGAGANVLTF. CDR3 nucleotides: TGCAGTGCTAGGGGCGGGGCCGGGGCCAACGTCCTGACTTTC.

This clonotype was observed a few times. The V and J genes are TRBV7-2 and TRBJ2-5; 7 nucleotides align to TRBD2. The V gene's germline CDR1 is SGHTA and CDR2 FQGNSA. The trim removed 6 bases at V and 2 bases at J, leaving 9 bases unmatched. The CDR3 contains 15 residues. The CDR3 DNA sequence: TGTGCCAGCAGAGGCCTTGGGGGGGGACAAGAGACCCAGTACTTC. It is translated as CASRGLGGGQETQYF.

The chain uses TRBV6-4 and TRBJ2-1; the match to TRBD2 covers 7 bases. The germline V gene has CDR1 MRHNA and CDR2 SNTAGT. Germline trimming cut 4 bases from V and 10 bases from J; bases unmatched to any gene: 7. CDR3 length: 13 residues. Here the CDR3 DNA reads TGTGCCAGCAGTGCCGCAGGGACTACAGAGCAGTTCTTC. It translates to CASSAAGTTEQFF.

This chain joins TRBV7-2 and TRBJ1-4; the D gene is possibly TRBD1 (5 bases). This CDR3 is built from 15 residues. Trimming took off 0 bases at V and 7 bases at J, with 12 bases between the two ends. Germline V gene sequence: CDR1 SGHTA, CDR2 FQGNSA. The CDR3 coding sequence is TGTGCCAGCAGCTTAGCTCCAGGGAAAAGTGAAAAACTGTTTTTT. It codes for CASSLAPGKSEKLFF.

The rearrangement links TRBV6-5 to TRBJ1-2, with D perhaps TRBD1 (6 bases). Per germline, CDR1 MNHEY and CDR2 SVGAGI. The CDR3 spans 14 residues. Trimming removed 2 bases at V and 4 bases at J, with 11 bases between. CDR3: CASSYTDSAYGYTF. Here the CDR3 DNA reads TGTGCCAGCAGTTACACGGACAGCGCCTATGGCTACACCTTC.

This clonotype was seen a few times. The rearrangement uses TRBV29-1 and TRBJ2-3; 9 bases are shared with TRBD1. Germline trimming cut 2 bases from V and 2 bases from J; bases unmatched to any gene: 5. Germline V gene sequence: CDR1 SQVTM, CDR2 ANQGSEA. The CDR3 totals 15 residues. The CDR3 here is CSVEPGTGNTDTQYF. The CDR3, as DNA: TGCAGCGTTGAACCAGGGACAGGGAACACAGATACGCAGTATTTT.

This clonotype has a single count. V gene TRBV7-6 combines with J gene TRBJ2-6; 9 positions match TRBD1. V lost 5 bases to trimming and J lost 0 bases; unmatched junction nucleotides: 8. The CDR3 has 18 amino acids. Per the germline V gene, CDR1 is SGHVS and CDR2 is FNYEAQ. In DNA, the CDR3 is TGTGCCAGCAGCCTCTTCGGGACAGGGTACTCTGGGGCCAACGTCCTGACTTTC. This sequence encodes CASSLFGTGYSGANVLTF.

This chain uses TRBV11-1 with TRBJ2-7, with D unclear. The J call may not be correct, given that the DNA end is closer to TRBJ2-5. The CDR3 has 13 amino acids. Germline V lookup: CDR1 SGHAT, CDR2 FQDESV (reference sequence). DNA for the CDR3: TGTGCCAGCAGCTTTCGAGTTGGGGAGACCCAGTACTTC. It specifies CASSFRVGETQYF.

The genes are TRBV15 and TRBJ2-3; the match to TRBD1 covers 7 bases. The CDR3 covers 15 residues. Germline V CDR1 and CDR2: LNHNV, YYDKDF (reference sequence). With 1 base clipped from V and 2 bases from J, the junction kept 3 bases outside the gene matches. The CDR3 spells CATSRAGQPTDTQYF. The CDR3 coding sequence is TGTGCCACCAGCAGAGCGGGACAGCCCACAGATACGCAGTATTTT.

Only a few counts were recorded for this clonotype. This sequence joins TRBV7-9 and TRBJ2-7, with D perhaps matching TRBD1 (7 bases). Germline V lookup: CDR1 SEHNR, CDR2 FQNEAQ (reference sequence). Trimming removed 5 bases at V and 4 bases at J, with 15 bases between. The CDR3 loop spans 14 amino acids. The DNA for the CDR3 is TGTGCCAGCAGCCCGCGGGACAGCAAATACGAGCAGTACTTC. This encodes CASSPRDSKYEQYF.

CDR3: CASSYSGTSFSPETQYF. The CDR3 DNA follows: TGTGCCAGCAGTTACTCCGGGACTAGTTTTTCCCCAGAGACCCAGTACTTC. The J gene is TRBJ2-7, the V gene TRBV6-5, with 8 bases that match TRBD2. The J call is in doubt because the DNA end fits TRBJ2-5 better. This CDR3 has 17 residues. Germline V gives CDR1 MNHEY, CDR2 SVGAGI.

This chain joins TRBV9 and TRBJ2-3; no definite D call. Germline V lookup: CDR1 SGDLS, CDR2 YYNGEE. Trimming left V 1 base short and J 6 bases short, with 12 bases between. This CDR3 has 14 residues. CDR3 nucleotide sequence: TGTGCCAGCAGCGTAATCCCGACCGGGGATACGCAGTATTTT. This codes for CASSVIPTGDTQYF.

V usage is TRBV29-1 and J usage is TRBJ2-7; D unresolved. The V gene's germline CDR1 is SQVTM and CDR2 ANQGSEA. V lost 4 bases, J lost 3 bases, and 19 bases lay in between. The CDR3 sequence is 15 residues long. In nucleotides, the CDR3 is TGCAGCGTTGTAACAGCCCTAGGCCAACTCTACGAGCAGTACTTC. Its protein product is CSVVTALGQLYEQYF.